This T cell receptor (beta chain) was recovered during a study of blood T cell repertoires in COVID-19. Method: immunoSEQ multiplex PCR; TCRdb's copy keeps in-frame clones and lacks some. Of roughly 260,000 clones listed, approximately 83% are singletons. This sequence originates from a woman in her 50s who had recovered from COVID-19. The specimen sequenced was PBMCs or T cells enriched from blood (not recorded which).

The CDR3: CATSAETPLNEQFF. DNA of the CDR3: TGTGCCACCAGTGCCGAGACTCCCCTCAATGAGCAGTTCTTC. This chain links TRBV24-1 with TRBJ2-1, with D hard to call. The CDR3 is made up of 14 amino acids. Trimming shortened V by 5 bases and J by 6 bases, and 13 bases separated the two germline ends. Germline CDR1 reads KGHDR; CDR2 reads SFDVKD.